These T cell receptor beta chains were read from a single sample in a study of T-cell reconstitution after alpha-beta-depleted transplantation in children. Via MiXCR, TCRdb re-called the PCR reads, giving one row per CDR3 protein. The sample has under 35,000 distinct CDR3 sequences, roughly a sixth seen once. This sample comprised PBMCs, mostly from graft donor cells, obtained 60 days after TCRalphabeta/CD19-depleted stem cell transplant. All receptors derive from a male patient between 2 and 15 years old who had a stem cell transplant for acute lymphoblastic leukemia, so the T cells may come from the graft donor. The CDR3 runs from the conserved cysteine through the conserved F or W. A D gene is named only where the DNA matches it firmly. Clone size, where shown, is once, few, many, or a class for clones that have expanded.

>-|TRBV27|-|TRBJ1-2|15
CASSARGEMGYGYTF
TGTGCCAGCAGTGCCAGAGGGGAGATGGGCTATGGCTACACCTTC
>few|TRBV6-5|TRBD1|TRBJ1-4|15
CASSYSGTGGEKLFF
TGTGCCAGCAGTTACTCCGGGACAGGGGGTGAAAAACTGTTTTTT
>many|TRBV29-1|TRBD2|TRBJ2-7|13
CSVDLAGSYEQYF
TGCAGCGTTGACCTAGCGGGATCCTACGAGCAGTACTTC
>few|TRBV21-1|-|TRBJ1-2|15
CASSNGTENPYGYTF
TGTGCCAGCAGCAACGGGACAGAAAACCCCTATGGCTACACCTTC
>many|TRBV7-8|-|TRBJ2-3|15
CASSSFGALADTQYF
TGTGCCAGCAGCTCTTTTGGGGCATTGGCAGATACGCAGTATTTT
>few|TRBV4-3|TRBD1|TRBJ2-5|13
CASSQTGGETQYF
TGCGCCAGCAGCCAGACAGGGGGAGAGACCCAGTACTTC
>few|TRBV27|TRBD1|TRBJ1-1|14
CASSFRQGGTEAFF
TGTGCCAGCAGTTTTAGGCAGGGGGGGACTGAAGCTTTCTTT
>few|TRBV20-1|-|TRBJ1-5|13
CSARDSGNQPQHF
TGCAGTGCTAGAGATTCTGGGAATCAGCCCCAGCATTTT
>few|TRBV28|-|TRBJ2-1|16
CASSLWVGGSYNEQFF
TGTGCCAGCAGTTTATGGGTTGGGGGCTCCTACAATGAGCAGTTCTTC
>many|TRBV10-3|-|TRBJ2-1|15
CAISIGGGLYNEQFF
TGTGCCATCAGCATCGGGGGAGGACTATACAATGAGCAGTTCTTC
>-|TRBV7-2|-|TRBJ2-1|14
CASSLVRLHNEQFF
TGTGCCAGCAGCTTAGTCCGCCTCCACAATGAGCAGTTCTTC
>many|TRBV20-1|TRBD1|TRBJ2-7|12
CSARDRLYEQYF
TGCAGTGCGCGGGACAGGTTATACGAGCAGTACTTC
>-|TRBV4-3|TRBD1|TRBJ1-2|15
CASSATLTGVNGYTF
TGCGCCAGCAGCGCTACCCTGACAGGGGTAAATGGCTACACCTTC
>many|TRBV28|-|TRBJ2-1|13
CASSLRGKGEQFF
TGTGCCAGCAGTTTACGAGGGAAGGGAGAGCAGTTCTTC
>-|TRBV12-3/TRBV12-4|-|TRBJ2-5|13
CASSFFAMETQYF
TGTGCCAGCAGTTTCTTTGCAATGGAGACCCAGTACTTC
>many|TRBV6-1|-|TRBJ2-7|14
CASSRRQSNYEQYF
TGTGCCAGCAGTCGTAGACAGTCTAACTACGAGCAGTACTTC
>-|TRBV3-1|-|TRBJ1-3|19
CASCQEFLGTGTSGNTIYF
TGTGCCAGCTGCCAAGAGTTCTTAGGGACTGGTACTTCTGGAAACACCATATATTTT
>-|TRBV4-1|-|TRBJ2-2|16
CASSQDYSTPAGELFF
TGCGCCAGCAGCCAAGATTACAGTACTCCTGCCGGGGAGCTGTTTTTT